The 24 T cell receptor beta chains below come from one sample, sequenced in a study of blood T cell repertoires in COVID-19 (dated by TCRdb to the early 2020s). The library was produced with the immunoSEQ multiplex PCR assay. TCRdb holds this immuneACCESS table with in-frame rearrangements only. Some clones are missing; in checked studies, unresolved V genes explain under half, and the rest has no known cause. The sample profile shows around 480,000 clones; 70% to 90% of them were found once. The ten most abundant clones make up 10% to 15% of the sample. Material: peripheral blood. The receptors shown here come from a woman between 45 and 60 years old with COVID-19, enrolled during active disease.

The CDR3 protein is CASSDRRGHTEAFF. Written as DNA, the CDR3 is TGTGCCAGCAGCGACCGCAGGGGGCACACTGAAGCTTTCTTT. This sequence joins TRBV25-1 and TRBJ1-1, with 8 bases that match TRBD1. J gave up 3 bases and V 6 bases, and 6 bases lay outside the gene matches. Per the germline V gene, CDR1 is MGHDK and CDR2 is SYGVNS. The CDR3 is 14 residues long.

The chain links TRBV6-5 to TRBJ1-2, with D perhaps TRBD1 (5 bases). This CDR3 spans 14 amino acids. The germline V and J ends were trimmed by 7 bases and 4 bases, with 16 bases remaining between them. CDR1 and CDR2 from the germline V gene are MNHEY and SVGAGI. CDR3 sequence reads: CASTSGLRGYGYTF. In nucleotides, the CDR3 is TGTGCCAGCACCTCGGGCCTTAGGGGCTATGGCTACACCTTC.

The chain links TRBV28 to TRBJ1-2; perhaps TRBD1 as D (5 bases). The germline V gene encodes CDR1 MDHEN and CDR2 SYDVKM. V was trimmed by 7 bases and J by 5 bases, leaving 17 bases between them. There are 14 residues in the CDR3. The CDR3 protein is CASIAGGGGYGYTF. The CDR3 DNA follows: TGTGCCAGCATCGCCGGGGGTGGGGGTTATGGCTACACCTTC.

The chain employs TRBV7-2 and TRBJ2-1; 7 bases map to TRBD2. Unmatched junction bases numbered 3, after V lost 1 base and J lost 3 bases. The CDR3 runs to 15 residues. Germline CDR1 and CDR2: SGHTA and FQGNSA. DNA for the CDR3: TGTGCCAGCAGCTTAGGCGGGGGAAGCTACAATGAGCAGTTCTTC. It specifies CASSLGGGSYNEQFF.

This clone was seen once. The chain links TRBV2 to TRBJ2-7, with TRBD2 matching over 7 bases. The CDR3 sequence is 14 residues long. Germline V gene data show CDR1 as SNHLY and CDR2 as FYNNEI. The J segment lost 1 base and the V segment lost 3 bases, leaving 3 bases of the junction unmatched. The CDR3 sequence is CASSEGGPSYEQYF. CDR3 coding DNA: TGTGCCAGCAGTGAGGGAGGGCCTTCCTACGAGCAGTACTTC.

The V gene is TRBV19, the J gene TRBJ2-2; 7 positions agree with TRBD1. V lost 2 bases, J lost 5 bases, and 2 bases stayed unmatched. The CDR3 runs to 14 residues. Germline V gene sequence: CDR1 LNHDA, CDR2 SQIVND (reference sequence). The CDR3 is CASSITGATGELFF. The CDR3 DNA is TGTGCCAGTAGTATAACAGGGGCAACCGGGGAGCTGTTTTTT. Full variable domain (remainder filled in from reference TRBV19 and TRBJ2-2): DGGITQSPKYLFRKEGQNVTLSCEQNLNHDAMYWYRQDPGQGLRLIYYSQIVNDFQKGDIAEGYSVSREKKESFPLTVTSAQKNPTAFYLCASSITGATGELFFGEGSRLTVL.

V usage is TRBV12-3 or TRBV12-4 and J usage is TRBJ1-3; D remains unclear. The CDR3 consists of 11 residues. V was shortened by 3 bases and J by 11 bases, with 8 bases between the two germline ends. For the CDR3, the DNA is TGTGCCAGCAGTTTTCATCGGGCCATATATTTT. Translating gives CASSFHRAIYF.

For this clone: This could be a read error, since a much larger clone is one nucleotide away. The V and J genes are TRBV4-1 and TRBJ1-2; 8 bases agree with TRBD1. Germline V gene lookup returns CDR1 MGHRA and CDR2 YSYEKL. The CDR3 contains 14 residues. The junction had 1 base not matched to a gene; V was cut back by 4 bases and J by 0 bases. This chain's CDR3 is CASSPDRANYGYTF. CDR3 bases: TGCGCCAGCAGCCCGGACAGGGCTAACTATGGCTACACCTTC.

This sequence joins TRBV2 and TRBJ2-7; 10 nucleotides match TRBD2. Losses at the gene ends were 8 bases for V and 4 bases for J; bases not matched to a gene: 5. Germline V gene data show CDR1 as SNHLY and CDR2 as FYNNEI. This CDR3 contains 13 residues. The CDR3 sequence: CASVGLADYEQYF. In DNA form, the CDR3 reads TGTGCCAGCGTAGGACTAGCGGATTACGAGCAGTACTTC. The complete variable domain, with remaining parts taken from reference TRBV2 and TRBJ2-7, reads EPEVTQTPSHQVTQMGQEVILRCVPISNHLYFYWYRQILGQKVEFLVSFYNNEISEKSEIFDDQFSVERPDGSNFTLKIRSTKLEDSAMYFCASVGLADYEQYFGPGTRLTVT.

This clone showed up just once. J is TRBJ1-2 and V is TRBV30; unclear D gene. Trimming removed 1 base at V and 8 bases at J, with 11 bases between. Germline CDR1 GTSNPN, CDR2 SVGIG (reference sequence). The CDR3 extends over 12 amino acids. The CDR3 sequence is CAWSGGQEGYTF. Written as DNA, the CDR3 is TGTGCCTGGAGTGGAGGGCAGGAGGGCTACACCTTC.

The rearrangement joins TRBV15 to TRBJ1-5; no definite D call. V was pared by 0 bases and J by 4 bases, with 10 bases between. CDR1 is LNHNV and CDR2 is YYDKDF in the germline V gene (reference sequence). The CDR3 spans 15 residues. CDR3 DNA: TGTGCCACCAGCAGAGATTGGTCACTTAATCAGCCCCAGCATTTT. Encoded protein: CATSRDWSLNQPQHF.

The CDR3 nucleotides read TGTGCCAGCAGTGATGACAGGGTCCCACTCTCTGGGGCCAACGTCCTGACTTTC. Protein: CASSDDRVPLSGANVLTF. This chain uses TRBV2 with TRBJ2-6; 7 nucleotides agree with TRBD1. V shed 3 bases and J 0 bases; nucleotides not matched to a gene: 8. Germline V gene sequence: CDR1 SNHLY, CDR2 FYNNEI. The CDR3 consists of 18 residues.

The rearrangement uses TRBV24-1 and TRBJ2-3; D might be TRBD2 (7 bases). V shed 0 bases and J shed 0 bases, with 9 bases lying between them. This CDR3 contains 16 residues. Per the germline V gene, CDR1 is KGHDR and CDR2 is SFDVKD. The CDR3 spells CATSDLGGASTDTQYF. The CDR3 DNA reads TGTGCCACCAGTGATTTGGGGGGGGCCAGCACAGATACGCAGTATTTT.

The chain carries TRBV7-3 and TRBJ2-7, with 8 nucleotides matching TRBD2. CDR3 length: 18 amino acids. Germline loops: CDR1 SGHTA, CDR2 FQGTGA. The V and J ends lost 2 bases and 4 bases, in that order; junction bases with no gene match: 16. The CDR3 DNA is TGTGCCAGCAGCTTAGTAGGCGGGGGGCCGTCCTCCCCTTACGAGCAGTACTTC. Translation: CASSLVGGGPSSPYEQYF.

This clone was seen ten or more times. Other DNA sequences within the sample encode an identical CDR3. The rearrangement uses TRBV5-4 and TRBJ2-5; 8 bases map to TRBD1. V gave up 1 base and J gave up 4 bases; unmatched junction bases: 0. The CDR3 totals 13 residues. Germline V gene data show CDR1 as SGHNT and CDR2 as YYREEE (reference sequence). DNA for the CDR3: TGTGCCAGCAGCTTGACAGGGGGAGAGACCCAGTACTTC. Translated, it gives CASSLTGGETQYF.

This chain links TRBV7-9 with TRBJ1-1, with a possible D match to TRBD1 (5 bases). V dropped 4 bases and J dropped 1 base, with 13 bases sitting between them. The germline gives CDR1 SEHNR, CDR2 FQNEAQ (reference sequence). This CDR3 is 15 amino acids long. The chain's CDR3 is CASSSRGGGNTEAFF. Here the CDR3 DNA reads TGTGCCAGCAGCTCCCGGGGGGGTGGGAACACTGAAGCTTTCTTT.

This clone appeared a single time. The CDR3, as DNA: TGTGCCAGTGCAAACACGGGGAACACTGAAGCTTTCTTT. This codes for CASANTGNTEAFF. The chain is built from TRBV19 and TRBJ1-1; D ambiguous. V lost 8 bases to trimming and J lost 1 base, with 11 bases between them. This CDR3 comprises 13 residues. CDR1 and CDR2 (germline): LNHDA, SQIVND (reference sequence). The full variable domain, completed using reference TRBV19 and TRBJ1-1, is DGGITQSPKYLFRKEGQNVTLSCEQNLNHDAMYWYRQDPGQGLRLIYYSQIVNDFQKGDIAEGYSVSREKKESFPLTVTSAQKNPTAFYLCASANTGNTEAFFGQGTRLTVV.

The chain employs TRBV30 and TRBJ1-1, with unresolved D. The CDR3 is 12 residues long. V was shortened by 1 base and J by 4 bases, with 7 bases between the two germline ends. Germline assignment: CDR1 GTSNPN and CDR2 SVGIG (reference sequence). In nucleotides, the CDR3 is TGTGCCTGGAGTGACAGCATCACTGAAGCTTTCTTT. Residues: CAWSDSITEAFF. The full variable domain, with the rest looked up from reference TRBV30 and TRBJ1-1, is SQTIHQWPATLVQPVGSPLSLECTVEGTSNPNLYWYRQAAGRGLQLLFYSVGIGQISSEVPQNLSASRPQDRQFILSSKKLLLSDSGFYLCAWSDSITEAFFGQGTRLTVV.

The chain links TRBV2 to TRBJ2-7; 7 positions match TRBD2. The CDR3 totals 14 residues. CDR1 SNHLY and CDR2 FYNNEI come from the germline V gene. V shed 1 base, J shed 4 bases, and the junction held 4 bases outside the gene matches. The CDR3 is CASSEDGEGYEQYF. The CDR3 coding sequence is TGTGCCAGCAGTGAAGACGGGGAGGGTTACGAGCAGTACTTC.

The V call is TRBV19, the J call TRBJ1-4; perhaps TRBD1 as D (6 bases). V was cut by 8 bases and J by 4 bases, with 11 bases left in between. CDR1 and CDR2 from the germline V gene are LNHDA and SQIVND (reference sequence). This CDR3 comprises 13 residues. The CDR3 sequence is CASRDRINEKLFF. CDR3 nucleotide sequence: TGTGCCAGTCGTGACAGGATTAATGAAAAACTGTTTTTT.

The J gene is TRBJ2-2, the V gene TRBV27; perhaps TRBD2 as D (7 bases). The CDR3 length is 17 residues. Between the trimmed V and J ends, which lost 1 base and 4 bases, there was a span of 16 bases. Germline V gene data show CDR1 as MNHEY and CDR2 as SMNVEV (reference sequence). In DNA form, the CDR3 reads TGTGCCAGCAGTTTATGGGGCAGGGGAGGGAGCACCGGGGAGCTGTTTTTT. This sequence encodes CASSLWGRGGSTGELFF.

V usage is TRBV7-9 and J usage is TRBJ2-7; D possibly corresponds to TRBD1 (6 bases). Trimming took 1 base from V and 6 from J, leaving 16 bases between them. This CDR3 contains 15 residues. In germline, CDR1 is SEHNR, CDR2 FQNEAQ (reference sequence). The CDR3, as DNA: TGTGCCAGCAGCTTAGGCCTAGCTGGGGGCGCCGAGCAGTACTTC. It specifies CASSLGLAGGAEQYF.

A note on this clone: Other nucleotide sequences in the sample specify the same CDR3. The V and J genes are TRBV7-6 and TRBJ2-2; 14 bases are shared with TRBD2. The CDR3 spans 16 residues. Losses at the gene ends were 5 bases for V and 1 base for J; bases not matched to a gene: 0. Germline V gene sequence: CDR1 SGHVS, CDR2 FNYEAQ. Here the CDR3 reads CASSGLAGGNTGELFF. CDR3 in DNA: TGTGCCAGCAGCGGACTAGCGGGGGGGAACACCGGGGAGCTGTTTTTT.

CDR3 nucleotides: TGTGCCAGCAGTCCAAAGACAGGGACCTATAATTCACCCCTCCACTTT. Translated, it gives CASSPKTGTYNSPLHF. The V call is TRBV27, the J call TRBJ1-6; TRBD1 matches at 7 bases. Germline V gene data show CDR1 as MNHEY and CDR2 as SMNVEV (reference sequence). CDR3 length equals 16 residues. The junction had 6 bases not matched to a gene; V was cut back by 5 bases and J by 2 bases.